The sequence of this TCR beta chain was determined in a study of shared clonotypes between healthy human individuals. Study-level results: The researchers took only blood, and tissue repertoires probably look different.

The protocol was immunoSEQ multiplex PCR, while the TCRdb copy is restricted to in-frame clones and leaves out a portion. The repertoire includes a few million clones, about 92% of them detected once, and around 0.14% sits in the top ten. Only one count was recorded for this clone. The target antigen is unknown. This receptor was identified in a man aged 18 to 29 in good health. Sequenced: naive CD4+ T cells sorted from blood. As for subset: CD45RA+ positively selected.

The CDR3 loop is CASSEEMGRGTEQYF. In nucleotides, the CDR3 is TGTGCCAGCAGTGAAGAAATGGGCAGGGGAACCGAGCAGTACTTC. The chain combines TRBV2 with TRBJ2-7; a weak D match, TRBD1 (6 bases). Germline CDR1 and CDR2: SNHLY and FYNNEI. This CDR3 region has 15 residues. V shed 1 base and J shed 6 bases, with 16 bases lying between them.